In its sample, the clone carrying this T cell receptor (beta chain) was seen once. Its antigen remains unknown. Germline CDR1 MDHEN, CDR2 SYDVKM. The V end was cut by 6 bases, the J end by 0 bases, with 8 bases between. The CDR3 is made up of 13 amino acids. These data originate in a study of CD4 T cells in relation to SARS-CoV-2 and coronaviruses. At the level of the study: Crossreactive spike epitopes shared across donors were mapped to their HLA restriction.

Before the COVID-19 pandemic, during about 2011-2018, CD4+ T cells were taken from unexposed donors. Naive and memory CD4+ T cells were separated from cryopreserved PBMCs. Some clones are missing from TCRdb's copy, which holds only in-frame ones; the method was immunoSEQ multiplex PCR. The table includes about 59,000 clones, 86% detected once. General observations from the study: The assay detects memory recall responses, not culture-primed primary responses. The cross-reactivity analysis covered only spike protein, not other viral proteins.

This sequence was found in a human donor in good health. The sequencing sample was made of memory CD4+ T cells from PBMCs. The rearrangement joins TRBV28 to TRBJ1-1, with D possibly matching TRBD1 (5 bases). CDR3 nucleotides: TGTGCCAGCAGGGACAATATGAACACTGAAGCTTTCTTT. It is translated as CASRDNMNTEAFF.